These 3 T cell receptor beta chains were all obtained from the same sample, sequenced in a study of shared clonotypes between healthy human individuals. Sequenced by immunoSEQ multiplex PCR; TCRdb stores in-frame clones only, minus some. Counted here are approximately 2,300,000 clones, just under 95% occurring once; the ten biggest clones make up 0.37%. Sequencing was done on a sample of naive CD4+ T cells from PBMCs. The sample's subset: CD45RA+ positively selected. Receptors were obtained from a man younger than 30 in good health. Some clones in this sample may be carry-over from other donors' samples.

The genes are TRBV27 and TRBJ2-1; the D gene could be TRBD1 or TRBD2 (5 bases each). V was clipped by 5 bases and J by 2 bases, with 13 bases between them. CDR3 length: 15 amino acids. CDR1 and CDR2 from the germline V gene are MNHEY and SMNVEV (reference sequence). The CDR3 spells CASSTWGGPYNEQFF. The DNA of the CDR3 is TGTGCCAGCAGTACCTGGGGCGGGCCCTACAATGAGCAGTTCTTC.

This chain uses TRBV5-1 with TRBJ2-2; 7 bases agree with TRBD2. After removal of 3 bases from V and 8 bases from J, the junction contained 7 bases not matched to a gene. In germline, CDR1 is SGHRS, CDR2 YFSETQ. This CDR3 region has 14 residues. In DNA form, the CDR3 reads TGCGCCAGCAGCTCGACTAGCTTGATGGGGGAGCTGTTTTTT. Amino acids: CASSSTSLMGELFF. Full variable domain (outside the CDR3, taken from reference TRBV5-1 and TRBJ2-2): KAGVTQTPRYLIKTRGQQVTLSCSPISGHRSVSWYQQTPGQGLQFLFEYFSETQRNKGNFPGRFSGRQFSNSRSEMNVSTLELGDSALYLCASSSTSLMGELFFGEGSRLTVL.

This clone has a single count. The chain joins TRBV6-1 to TRBJ1-2; possible D gene TRBD1, 6 bases. Germline lookup yields CDR1 MNHNS and CDR2 SASEGT. V shed 6 bases and J shed 0 bases, with 14 bases lying between them. CDR3 length: 15 amino acids. The CDR3 sequence is CASRGQGKANYGYTF. The CDR3 DNA sequence: TGTGCCAGCAGGGGGCAGGGGAAAGCTAACTATGGCTACACCTTC.